This is a list of T cell receptor beta chains from one sample in a study of blood T cell repertoires in COVID-19. The repertoire was sequenced with immunoSEQ multiplex PCR; TCRdb's copy has only in-frame clones and lacks some. The data show about 200,000 clones, about 85% seen once. Sequencing was done on a sample of PBMCs or T cells enriched from blood (not recorded which). These receptors all come from a woman aged 40 to 50 in a cohort exposed to, infected with or recovered from COVID-19 (not recorded which). Each CDR3 is given without its conserved first and last residue. Each record gives: V gene, J gene, CDR3 protein.

TRBV11-2	TRBJ1-1	ASSLVAGTEAF
TRBV6-1	TRBJ1-5	ASSEVVGVLKTQH
TRBV25-1	TRBJ1-2	ASSPRGEVGYT
TRBV2	TRBJ2-1	ASSEELAGGSYNEQF
TRBV6-5	TRBJ2-1	ASSTGTSTHMQF
TRBV5-5	TRBJ1-1	ASSLHRTGVNTEAF
TRBV7-6	TRBJ1-2	ASSLALSYGYT
TRBV7-2	TRBJ2-3	ASSLDLAGTRADTQY
TRBV3-1/TRBV3-2	TRBJ1-6	ASSQRDRGSTVGSPLH
TRBV19	TRBJ2-7	ASSPGLAGAYEQY
TRBV30	TRBJ1-2	AWSRRTGPGYGYT
TRBV19	TRBJ2-5	ASSIGLAGETQY
TRBV5-1	TRBJ2-7	ASSLEPRVTYEQY
TRBV7-9	TRBJ2-7	ASSLYTSGRTDPYEQY
TRBV14	TRBJ1-1	ASSQVGRVSEAF
TRBV18	TRBJ1-3	ASSSGQTSGNTIY
TRBV29-1	TRBJ1-2	SAPGATRNNNYGYT
TRBV7-9	TRBJ1-1	ASSLAQANTEAF
TRBV28	TRBJ2-1	ASSFGSYNEQF
TRBV19	TRBJ2-7	ASSIGVRSYEQY
TRBV3-1/TRBV3-2	TRBJ1-4	ASSQEGHSWAKLF
TRBV28	TRBJ1-2	ATWDSYGYT
TRBV19	TRBJ1-1	ASSRGGMGRTEAF
TRBV5-1	TRBJ1-2	ASSLEGLPYGYT
TRBV5-6	TRBJ1-1	ASSPDNALGNTEAF
TRBV4-1	TRBJ2-7	ASSQGTSGAYEQY
TRBV7-9	TRBJ1-5	ASSLGVIAIGKGNQPQH
TRBV4-1	TRBJ2-7	ASSQVSSGIYEQY
TRBV5-1	TRBJ2-3	ASSFGLAGEDTQY
TRBV28	TRBJ1-5	ASSQRPYRVGDQPQH
TRBV19	TRBJ2-1	ATRTSGGADEQF
TRBV3-1/TRBV3-2	TRBJ2-3	ASSQVAGGPDTQY
TRBV4-3	TRBJ2-3	ASSQGGAPDTQY
TRBV5-4	TRBJ2-5	ASSLAPSGGARETQY
TRBV19	TRBJ1-2	ASSLTGGGYT
TRBV9	TRBJ2-2	ASSPNSTPNTGELF
TRBV21-1	TRBJ1-1	ASSEHRGWVTEAF
TRBV12-3/TRBV12-4	TRBJ1-2	ASTSGTGDGYT
TRBV20-1	TRBJ2-5	SGTNQETQY
TRBV27	TRBJ2-7	ASSPVRGQIYEQY
TRBV29-1	TRBJ1-2	SVGTTRGYT
TRBV5-6	TRBJ2-2	ASSRGDTYTGELF
TRBV2	TRBJ2-7	ASRGGRQGKDEQY
TRBV7-9	TRBJ2-1	ASSPYNEQF
TRBV27	TRBJ1-1	ASSFPGGTEAF
TRBV5-6	TRBJ2-1	ASSLAPSGGTYNEQF
TRBV5-4	TRBJ1-1	ASSAGMSGTEAF
TRBV7-9	TRBJ2-6	ASSFLSGANVLT
TRBV7-2	TRBJ2-7	ASSLVGTSGRYEQY
TRBV4-1	TRBJ1-4	ASSQDRGGNSNEKLF
TRBV19	TRBJ1-1	ASSAGQGPTEAF
TRBV19	TRBJ1-1	ASSIGQPNTEAF
TRBV10-3	TRBJ1-4	AISDQGSGEKLF
TRBV7-9	TRBJ1-2	ASSSDREPYGYT
TRBV18	TRBJ2-3	ASSPSGYPPEADTQY
TRBV19	TRBJ1-1	ASSTRGNTEAF
TRBV27	TRBJ2-7	ASSQRTGPGEQY
TRBV4-1	TRBJ1-2	ASSQGVPGQGEDGYT
TRBV2	TRBJ2-7	ASTTVGSGSHEQY
TRBV4-3	TRBJ1-1	ASSQDVGRANTEAF